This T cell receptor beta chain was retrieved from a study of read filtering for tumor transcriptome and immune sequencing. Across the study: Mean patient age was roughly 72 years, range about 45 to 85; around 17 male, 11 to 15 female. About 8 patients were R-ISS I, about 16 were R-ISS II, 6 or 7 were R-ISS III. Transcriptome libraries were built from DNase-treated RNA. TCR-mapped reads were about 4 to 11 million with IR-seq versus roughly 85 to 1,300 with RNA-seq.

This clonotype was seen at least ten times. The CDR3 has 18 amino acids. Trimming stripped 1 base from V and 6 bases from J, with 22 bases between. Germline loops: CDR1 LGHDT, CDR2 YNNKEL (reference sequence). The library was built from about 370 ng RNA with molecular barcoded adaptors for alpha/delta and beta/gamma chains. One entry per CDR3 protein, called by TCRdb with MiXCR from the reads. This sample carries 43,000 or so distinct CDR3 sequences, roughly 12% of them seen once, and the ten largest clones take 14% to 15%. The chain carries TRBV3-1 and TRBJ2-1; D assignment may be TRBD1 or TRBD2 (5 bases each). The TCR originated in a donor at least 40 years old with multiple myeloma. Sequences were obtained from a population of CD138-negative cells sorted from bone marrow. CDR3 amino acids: CASSQVPGRRSGGNEQFF. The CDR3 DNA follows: TGTGCCAGCAGCCAAGTCCCGGGACGTCGCTCAGGTGGCAATGAGCAGTTCTTC.